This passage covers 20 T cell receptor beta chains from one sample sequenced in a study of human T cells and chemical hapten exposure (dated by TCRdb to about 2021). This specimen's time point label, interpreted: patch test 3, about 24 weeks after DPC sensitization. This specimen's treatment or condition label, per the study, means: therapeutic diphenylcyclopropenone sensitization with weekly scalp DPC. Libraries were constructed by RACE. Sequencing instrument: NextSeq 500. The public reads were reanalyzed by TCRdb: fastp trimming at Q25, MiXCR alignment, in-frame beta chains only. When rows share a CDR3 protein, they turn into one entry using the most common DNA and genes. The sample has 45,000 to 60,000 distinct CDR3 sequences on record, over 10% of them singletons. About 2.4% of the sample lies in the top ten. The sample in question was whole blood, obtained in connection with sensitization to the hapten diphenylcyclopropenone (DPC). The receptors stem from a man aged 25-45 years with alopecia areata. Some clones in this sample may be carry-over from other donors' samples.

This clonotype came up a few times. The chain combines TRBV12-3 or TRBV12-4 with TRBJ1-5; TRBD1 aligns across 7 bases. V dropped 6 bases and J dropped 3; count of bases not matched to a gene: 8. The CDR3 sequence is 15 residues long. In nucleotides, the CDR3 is TGTGCCAGCAGAAAGACAGGGTCGCCCAATCAGCCCCAGCATTTT. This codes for CASRKTGSPNQPQHF.

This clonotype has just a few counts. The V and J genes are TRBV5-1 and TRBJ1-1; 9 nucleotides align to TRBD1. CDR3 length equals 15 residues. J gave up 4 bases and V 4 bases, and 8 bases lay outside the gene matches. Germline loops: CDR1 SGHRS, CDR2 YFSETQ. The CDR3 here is CASSQGTGSATEAFF. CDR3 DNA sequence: TGCGCCAGCAGCCAAGGGACAGGGTCTGCCACTGAAGCTTTCTTT.

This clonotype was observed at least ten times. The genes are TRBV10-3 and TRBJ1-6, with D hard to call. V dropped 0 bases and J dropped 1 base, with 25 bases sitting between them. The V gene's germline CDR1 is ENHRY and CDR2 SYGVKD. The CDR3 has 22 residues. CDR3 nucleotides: TGTGCCATCAGTGAGTCGTGGCTACCCCACCTGAAAAGCAGTTCCTATAATTCACCCCTCCACTTT. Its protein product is CAISESWLPHLKSSSYNSPLHF.

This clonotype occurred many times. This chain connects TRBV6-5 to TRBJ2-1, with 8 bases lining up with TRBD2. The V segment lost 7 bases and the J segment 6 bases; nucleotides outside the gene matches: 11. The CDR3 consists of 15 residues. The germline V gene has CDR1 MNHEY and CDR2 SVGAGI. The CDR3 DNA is TGTGCCAGCACCCTACTCGGGGGGGGGCTCAATGAGCAGTTCTTC. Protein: CASTLLGGGLNEQFF.

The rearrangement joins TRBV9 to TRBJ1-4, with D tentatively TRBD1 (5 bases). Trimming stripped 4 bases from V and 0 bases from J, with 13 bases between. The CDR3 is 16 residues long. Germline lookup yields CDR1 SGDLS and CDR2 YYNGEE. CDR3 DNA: TGTGCCAGCAGCCCAGGGAGTGGGGCAACTAATGAAAAACTGTTTTTT. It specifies CASSPGSGATNEKLFF.

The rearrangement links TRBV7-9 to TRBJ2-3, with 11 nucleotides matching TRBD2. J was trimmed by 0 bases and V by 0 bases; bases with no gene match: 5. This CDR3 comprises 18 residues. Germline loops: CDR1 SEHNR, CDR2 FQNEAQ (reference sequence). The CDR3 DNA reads TGTGCCAGCAGCTTAGCTATACTAGCGGGAGCTAGCACAGATACGCAGTATTTT. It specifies CASSLAILAGASTDTQYF.

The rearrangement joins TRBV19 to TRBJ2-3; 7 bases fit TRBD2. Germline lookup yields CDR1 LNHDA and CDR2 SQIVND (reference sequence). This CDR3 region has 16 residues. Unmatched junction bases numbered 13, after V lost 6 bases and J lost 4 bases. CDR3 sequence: CASRPLIGGVPDTQYF. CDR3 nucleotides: TGTGCCAGTAGGCCCTTGATTGGGGGGGTCCCAGATACGCAGTATTTT. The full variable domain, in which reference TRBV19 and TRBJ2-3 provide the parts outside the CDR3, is DGGITQSPKYLFRKEGQNVTLSCEQNLNHDAMYWYRQDPGQGLRLIYYSQIVNDFQKGDIAEGYSVSREKKESFPLTVTSAQKNPTAFYLCASRPLIGGVPDTQYFGPGTRLTVL.

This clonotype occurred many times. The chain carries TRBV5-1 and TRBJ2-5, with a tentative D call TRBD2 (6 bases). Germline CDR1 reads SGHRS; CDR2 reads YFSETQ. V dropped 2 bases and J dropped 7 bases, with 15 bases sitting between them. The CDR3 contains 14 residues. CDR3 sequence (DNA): TGCGCCAGCAGCTTAGACGGGACTGGGGGGACCCAGTACTTC. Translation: CASSLDGTGGTQYF.

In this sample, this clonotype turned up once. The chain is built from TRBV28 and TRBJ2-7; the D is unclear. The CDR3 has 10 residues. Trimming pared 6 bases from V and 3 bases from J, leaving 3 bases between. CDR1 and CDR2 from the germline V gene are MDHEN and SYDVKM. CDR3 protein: CASSNYEQYF. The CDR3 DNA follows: TGTGCCAGCAGCAACTACGAGCAGTACTTC.

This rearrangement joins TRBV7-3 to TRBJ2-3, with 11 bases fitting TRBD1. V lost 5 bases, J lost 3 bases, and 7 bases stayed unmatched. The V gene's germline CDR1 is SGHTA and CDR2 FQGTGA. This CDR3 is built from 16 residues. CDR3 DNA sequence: TGTGCCAGCAGCCCGAGGACAGGGGGCTTTACAGATACGCAGTATTTT. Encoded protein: CASSPRTGGFTDTQYF. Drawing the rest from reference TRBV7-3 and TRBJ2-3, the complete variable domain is GAGVSQTPSNKVTEKGKYVELRCDPISGHTALYWYRQSLGQGPEFLIYFQGTGAADDSGLPNDRFFAVRPEGSVSTLKIQRTERGDSAVYLCASSPRTGGFTDTQYFGPGTRLTVL.

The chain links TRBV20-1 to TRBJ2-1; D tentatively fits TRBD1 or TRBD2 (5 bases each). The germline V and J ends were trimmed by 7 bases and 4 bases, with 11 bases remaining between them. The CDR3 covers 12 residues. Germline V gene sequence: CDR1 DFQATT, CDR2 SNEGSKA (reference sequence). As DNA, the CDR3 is TGCAGTGTTCCGGGGCTTTACAATGAGCAGTTCTTC. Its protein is CSVPGLYNEQFF.

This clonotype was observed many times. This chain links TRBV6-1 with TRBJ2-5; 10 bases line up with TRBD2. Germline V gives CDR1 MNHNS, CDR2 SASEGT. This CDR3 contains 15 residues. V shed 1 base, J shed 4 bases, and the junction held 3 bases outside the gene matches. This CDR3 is CASSEGLAGAETQYF. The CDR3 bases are TGTGCCAGCAGTGAAGGTCTAGCGGGGGCAGAGACCCAGTACTTC.

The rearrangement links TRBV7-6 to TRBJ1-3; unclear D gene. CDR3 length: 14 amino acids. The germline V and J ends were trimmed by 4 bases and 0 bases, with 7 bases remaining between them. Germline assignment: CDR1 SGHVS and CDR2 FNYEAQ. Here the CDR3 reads CASSSGFSGNTIYF. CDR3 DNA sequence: TGTGCCAGCAGCTCGGGGTTCTCTGGAAACACCATATATTTT.

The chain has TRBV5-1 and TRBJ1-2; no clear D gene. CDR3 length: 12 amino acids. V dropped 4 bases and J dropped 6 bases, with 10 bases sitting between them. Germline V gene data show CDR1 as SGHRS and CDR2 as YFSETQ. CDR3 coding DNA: TGCGCCAGCAGCCGGCAGTCCGATGGCTACACCTTC. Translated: CASSRQSDGYTF.

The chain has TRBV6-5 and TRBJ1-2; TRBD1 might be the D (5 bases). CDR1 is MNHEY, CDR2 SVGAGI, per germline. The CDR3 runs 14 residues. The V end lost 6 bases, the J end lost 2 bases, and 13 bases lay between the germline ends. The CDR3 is CASSYRTRNYGYTF. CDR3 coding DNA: TGTGCCAGCAGCTACAGGACAAGGAACTATGGCTACACCTTC.

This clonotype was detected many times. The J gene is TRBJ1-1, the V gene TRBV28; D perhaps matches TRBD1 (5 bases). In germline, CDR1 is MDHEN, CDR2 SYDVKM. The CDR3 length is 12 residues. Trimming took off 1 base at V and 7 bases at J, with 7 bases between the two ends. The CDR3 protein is CASSLFQGEAFF. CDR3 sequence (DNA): TGTGCCAGCAGTTTATTCCAGGGTGAAGCTTTCTTT.

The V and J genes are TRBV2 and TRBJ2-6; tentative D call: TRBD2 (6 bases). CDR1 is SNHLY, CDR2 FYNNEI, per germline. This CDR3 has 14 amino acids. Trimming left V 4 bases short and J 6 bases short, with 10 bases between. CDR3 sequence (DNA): TGTGCCAGCAGTGGGCGGGGTATGGCCAACGTCCTGACTTTC. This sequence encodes CASSGRGMANVLTF.

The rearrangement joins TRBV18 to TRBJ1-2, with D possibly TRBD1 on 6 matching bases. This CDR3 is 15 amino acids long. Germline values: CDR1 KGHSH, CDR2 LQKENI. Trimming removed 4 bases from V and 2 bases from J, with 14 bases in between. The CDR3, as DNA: TGTGCCAGCTCACTCGCGAGACAGGCGAACTATGGCTACACCTTC. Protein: CASSLARQANYGYTF.

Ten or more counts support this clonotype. DNA for the CDR3: TGCAGTGCTAGGCGCCCTCTGGGCGGTACGAATGAGCAGTTCTTC. This translates into CSARRPLGGTNEQFF. The rearrangement joins TRBV20-1 to TRBJ2-1; D is unresolved. V lost 3 bases and J lost 7, with 19 bases in between. Looked up from germline, CDR1 is DFQATT and CDR2 is SNEGSKA (reference sequence). The CDR3 is 15 residues long.

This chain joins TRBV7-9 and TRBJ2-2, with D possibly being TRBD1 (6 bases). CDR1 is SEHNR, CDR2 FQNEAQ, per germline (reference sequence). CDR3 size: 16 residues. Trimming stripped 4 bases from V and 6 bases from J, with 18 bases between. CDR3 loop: CASSSRTEGIAGELFF. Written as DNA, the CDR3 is TGTGCCAGCAGCTCCCGGACAGAGGGGATCGCCGGGGAGCTGTTTTTT.